This T cell receptor (beta chain) was sequenced in a study of T-cell memory formation after mild COVID-19. The overall study: In these data, TCR clusters were largely donor specific. Study-wide results and limits: Day 15 to 85 contractors were CD4/CD8 balanced; later expanders leaned CD4+.

A 5'RACE reaction primed in the constant segment made cDNA libraries of TCR alpha and TCR beta, and these carried sample barcodes and UMIs. TCRdb recomputed calls from the 5' RACE reads with MiXCR, one row per CDR3 protein. Among under 70,000 distinct CDR3 sequences listed, about a tenth were seen once. As for this clonotype: Its antigen is unidentified.

The V end was cut by 5 bases, the J end by 4 bases, with 20 bases between. Germline loops: CDR1 MNHEY, CDR2 SVGAGI. The CDR3 has 16 amino acids. The sequence derives from a young man who had mild COVID-19 (a few samples of this study predate the infection). Cell type and time point are not known. Sequenced material: PBMCs or a T cell subset sorted from them (not recorded which). The V call is TRBV6-5, the J call TRBJ2-5; D tentatively reads TRBD1 or TRBD2 (5 bases each). This CDR3 reads CASSQPGRDGAETQYF. CDR3 DNA sequence: TGTGCCAGCAGTCAACCTGGACGGGACGGGGCAGAGACCCAGTACTTC.